This record concerns one T cell receptor (beta chain) sequence. Antigen unknown. Each of the CD4+ naive, central memory, regulatory and stem cell-like memory populations was sorted via CD45RO/CCR7/CD25/CD127/CD95/CD27. Germline CDR1 SQVTM, CDR2 ANQGSEA. This CDR3 is built from 11 residues. The germline V and J ends were trimmed by 6 bases and 8 bases, with 10 bases remaining between them. The data stem from a study of beta chain features in type 1 diabetes. Study-wide findings and caveats: Moderate but significant shortening of TCRB CDR3s was recorded in all four CD4+ subsets from Type 1 diabetes patients. PCR might favor shorter templates, but any such skew would affect patients and controls equally.

TCRB transcripts that were expressed got sequenced, as all of the isolated RNA had been reverse transcribed. Libraries were prepared by immunoSEQ multiplex PCR; TCRdb keeps only in-frame clonotypes and omits some of them. The table includes a few hundred thousand clones, roughly an eighth detected once. This clonotype originated in a man aged 25 to 45 with type 1 diabetes. What was sequenced was naive CD4+ T cells from blood. J is TRBJ2-2 and V is TRBV29-1; D is undetermined. The CDR3 protein is CSVDYAGELFF. The CDR3 DNA follows: TGCAGCGTCGATTATGCGGGGGAGCTGTTTTTT.